This TCR beta chain is from a study of cytomegalovirus exposure and HLA in healthy donors. About the research overall: Ancestry clustering placed around four fifths of approximately 420 genotyped donors in the Caucasian-associated cluster.

This clone was detected once. Its cognate antigen is unknown. Study-level findings and limits: Later analysis demonstrated an association between a missense DCLRE1C variant and TCR beta V- and J-gene trimming. It was reported in a later analysis that an Asian-associated ancestry cluster showed fewer N-insertions than the roughly 670-donor mean. Among TCR beta chains, those listed as cytomegalovirus-associated numbered around 180.

Researchers ran the PCR with 60 Vbeta and 13 Jbeta primers. Repertoires were generated with immunoSEQ multiplex PCR, while TCRdb's copy carries only in-frame clones and drops some. The data contain 130,000 to 150,000 clones, more than 70% of them singletons. Germline V gene data show CDR1 as SGHDT and CDR2 as YYEEEE. The ends lost 0 bases at V and 2 bases at J; junction bases unmatched: 4. The CDR3 contains 16 residues. The rearrangement links TRBV5-6 to TRBJ1-3, with TRBD1 identical over 8 bases. This receptor was obtained from a woman aged 50 to 60 in good health and CMV-seronegative. The sample was PBMCs. CDR3 in DNA: TGTGCCAGCAGCTTGGGGACAGGGTCGGCTGGAAACACCATATATTTT. Encoded protein: CASSLGTGSAGNTIYF.